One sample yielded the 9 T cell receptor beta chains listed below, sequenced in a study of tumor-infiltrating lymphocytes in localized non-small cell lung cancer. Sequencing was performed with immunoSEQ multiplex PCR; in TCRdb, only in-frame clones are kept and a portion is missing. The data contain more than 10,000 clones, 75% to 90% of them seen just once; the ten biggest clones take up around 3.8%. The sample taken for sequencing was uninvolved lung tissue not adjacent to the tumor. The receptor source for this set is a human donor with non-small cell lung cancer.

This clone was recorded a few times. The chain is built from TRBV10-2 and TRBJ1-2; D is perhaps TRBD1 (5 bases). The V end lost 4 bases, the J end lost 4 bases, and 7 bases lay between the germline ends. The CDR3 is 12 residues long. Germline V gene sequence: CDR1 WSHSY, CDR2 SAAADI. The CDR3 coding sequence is TGCGCCAGCAGTGGGGACTTCTATGGCTACACCTTC. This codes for CASSGDFYGYTF.

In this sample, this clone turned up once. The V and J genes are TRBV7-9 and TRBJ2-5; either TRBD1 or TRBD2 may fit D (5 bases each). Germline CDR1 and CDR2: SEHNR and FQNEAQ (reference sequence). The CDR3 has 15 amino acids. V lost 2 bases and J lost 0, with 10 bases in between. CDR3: CASSLQGPYQETQYF. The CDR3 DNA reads TGTGCCAGCAGCTTACAGGGACCCTACCAAGAGACCCAGTACTTC.

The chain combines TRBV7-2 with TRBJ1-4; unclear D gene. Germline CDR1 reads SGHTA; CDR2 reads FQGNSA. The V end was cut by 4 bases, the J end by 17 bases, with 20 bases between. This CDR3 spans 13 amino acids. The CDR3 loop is CASSSTSSGSLFF. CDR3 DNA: TGTGCCAGCAGCTCTACCTCATCGGGGTCCCTATTTTTT.

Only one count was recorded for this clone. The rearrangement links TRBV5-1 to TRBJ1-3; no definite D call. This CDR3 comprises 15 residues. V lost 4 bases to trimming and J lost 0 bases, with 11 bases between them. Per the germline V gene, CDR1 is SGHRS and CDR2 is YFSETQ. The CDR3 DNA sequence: TGCGCCAGCAGCCCCGCGGTACTCTCTGGAAACACCATATATTTT. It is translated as CASSPAVLSGNTIYF.

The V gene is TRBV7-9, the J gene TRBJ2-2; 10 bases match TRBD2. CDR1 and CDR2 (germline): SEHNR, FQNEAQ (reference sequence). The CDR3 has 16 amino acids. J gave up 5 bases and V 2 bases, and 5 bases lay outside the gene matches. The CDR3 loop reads CASSLRSGRATGELFF. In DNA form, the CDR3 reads TGTGCCAGCAGCTTAAGAAGCGGGAGGGCGACCGGGGAGCTGTTTTTT.

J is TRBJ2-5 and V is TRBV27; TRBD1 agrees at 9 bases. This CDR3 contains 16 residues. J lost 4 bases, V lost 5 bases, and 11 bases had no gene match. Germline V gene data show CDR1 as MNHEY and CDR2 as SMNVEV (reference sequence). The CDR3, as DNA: TGTGCCAGCAGTCTCCACCCCGGGACAGGGCGAGAGACCCAGTACTTC. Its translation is CASSLHPGTGRETQYF.

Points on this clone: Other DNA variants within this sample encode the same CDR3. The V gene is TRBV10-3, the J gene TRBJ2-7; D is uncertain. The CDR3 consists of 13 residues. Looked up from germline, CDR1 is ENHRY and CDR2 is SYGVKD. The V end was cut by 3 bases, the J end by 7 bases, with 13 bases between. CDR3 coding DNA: TGTGCCATCAGTGAACCCGGTGGGCGGGAGCAGTACTTC. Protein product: CAISEPGGREQYF.

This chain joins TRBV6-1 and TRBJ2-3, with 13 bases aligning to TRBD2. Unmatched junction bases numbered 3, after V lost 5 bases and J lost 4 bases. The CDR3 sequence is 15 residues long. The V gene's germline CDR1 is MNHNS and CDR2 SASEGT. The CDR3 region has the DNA TGTGCCAGCAGTTTGACTAGCGGGGGGCCAGATACGCAGTATTTT. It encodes CASSLTSGGPDTQYF.

CDR3 region: CASSPGQGIPYGYTF. In nucleotides, the CDR3 is TGCGCCAGCAGCCCGGGACAGGGGATACCCTATGGCTACACCTTC. The V call is TRBV5-1, the J call TRBJ1-2; 10 bases are a match to TRBD1. Unmatched junction bases numbered 7, after V lost 4 bases and J lost 4 bases. Germline CDR1 SGHRS, CDR2 YFSETQ. The CDR3 runs 15 residues.